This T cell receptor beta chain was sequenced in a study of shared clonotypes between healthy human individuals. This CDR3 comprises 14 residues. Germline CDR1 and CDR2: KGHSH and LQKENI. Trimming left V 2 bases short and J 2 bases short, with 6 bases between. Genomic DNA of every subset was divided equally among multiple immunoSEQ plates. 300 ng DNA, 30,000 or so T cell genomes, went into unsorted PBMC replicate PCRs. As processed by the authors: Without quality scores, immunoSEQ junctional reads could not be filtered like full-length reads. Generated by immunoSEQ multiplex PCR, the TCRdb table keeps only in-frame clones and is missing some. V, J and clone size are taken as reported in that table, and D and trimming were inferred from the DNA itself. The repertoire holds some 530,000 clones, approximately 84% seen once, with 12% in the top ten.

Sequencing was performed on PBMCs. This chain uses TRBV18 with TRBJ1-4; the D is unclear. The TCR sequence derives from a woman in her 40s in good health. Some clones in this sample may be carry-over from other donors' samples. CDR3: CASSPDFTNEKLFF. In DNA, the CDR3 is TGTGCCAGCTCACCAGACTTCACTAATGAAAAACTGTTTTTT.